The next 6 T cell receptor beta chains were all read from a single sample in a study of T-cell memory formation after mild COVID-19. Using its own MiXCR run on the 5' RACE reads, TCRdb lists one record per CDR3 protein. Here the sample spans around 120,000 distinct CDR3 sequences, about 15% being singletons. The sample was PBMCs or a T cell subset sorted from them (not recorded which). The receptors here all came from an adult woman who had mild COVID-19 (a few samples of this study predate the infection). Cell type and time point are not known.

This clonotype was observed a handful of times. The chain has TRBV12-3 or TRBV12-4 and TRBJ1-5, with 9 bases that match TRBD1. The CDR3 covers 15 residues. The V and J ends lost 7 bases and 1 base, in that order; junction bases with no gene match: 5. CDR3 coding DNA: TGTGCCAGCACCGGGACAGGGTTAAGCAATCAGCCCCAGCATTTT. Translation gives CASTGTGLSNQPQHF.

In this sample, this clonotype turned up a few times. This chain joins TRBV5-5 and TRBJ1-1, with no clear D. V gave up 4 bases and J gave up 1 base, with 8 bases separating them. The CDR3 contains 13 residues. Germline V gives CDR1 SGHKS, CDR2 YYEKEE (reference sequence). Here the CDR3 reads CASSPSENTEAFF. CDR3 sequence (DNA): TGTGCCAGCAGCCCTTCAGAGAACACTGAAGCTTTCTTT.

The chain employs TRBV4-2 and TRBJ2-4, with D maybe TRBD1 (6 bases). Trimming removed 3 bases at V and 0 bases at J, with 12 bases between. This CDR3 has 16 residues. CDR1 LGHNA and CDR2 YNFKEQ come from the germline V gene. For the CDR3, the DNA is TGTGCCAGCAGCCAGGACAGAGGTCTAGCCAAAAACATTCAGTACTTC. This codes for CASSQDRGLAKNIQYF.

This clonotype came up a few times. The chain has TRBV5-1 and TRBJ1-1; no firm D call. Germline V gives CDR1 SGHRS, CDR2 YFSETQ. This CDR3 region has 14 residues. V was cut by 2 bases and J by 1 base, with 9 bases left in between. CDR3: CASSLNPPNTEAFF. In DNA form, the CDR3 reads TGCGCCAGCAGCTTAAACCCTCCGAACACTGAAGCTTTCTTT.

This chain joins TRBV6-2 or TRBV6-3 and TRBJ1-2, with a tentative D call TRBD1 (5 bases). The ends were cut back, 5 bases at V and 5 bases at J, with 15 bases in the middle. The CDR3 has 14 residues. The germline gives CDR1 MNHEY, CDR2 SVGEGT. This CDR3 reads CASSPGTAVYGYTF. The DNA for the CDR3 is TGTGCCAGCAGTCCCGGGACGGCAGTATATGGCTACACCTTC.

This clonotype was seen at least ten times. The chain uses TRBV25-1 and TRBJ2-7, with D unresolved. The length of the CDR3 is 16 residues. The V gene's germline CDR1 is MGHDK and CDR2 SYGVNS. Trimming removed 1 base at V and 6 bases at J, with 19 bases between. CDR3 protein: CASSESWRHSLSEQYF. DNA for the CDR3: TGTGCCAGCAGTGAATCGTGGAGACACTCCCTGTCCGAGCAGTACTTC.